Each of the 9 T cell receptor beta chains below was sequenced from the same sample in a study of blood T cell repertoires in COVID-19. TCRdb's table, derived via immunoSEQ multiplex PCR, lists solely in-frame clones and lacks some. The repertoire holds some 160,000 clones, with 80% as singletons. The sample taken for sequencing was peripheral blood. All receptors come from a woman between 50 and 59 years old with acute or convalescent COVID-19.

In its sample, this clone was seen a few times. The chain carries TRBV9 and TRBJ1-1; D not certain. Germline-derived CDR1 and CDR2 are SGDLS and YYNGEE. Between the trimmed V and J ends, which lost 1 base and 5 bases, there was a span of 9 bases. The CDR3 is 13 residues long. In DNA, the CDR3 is TGTGCCAGCAGCGTATCGGCGGGTACTGAAGCTTTCTTT. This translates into CASSVSAGTEAFF.

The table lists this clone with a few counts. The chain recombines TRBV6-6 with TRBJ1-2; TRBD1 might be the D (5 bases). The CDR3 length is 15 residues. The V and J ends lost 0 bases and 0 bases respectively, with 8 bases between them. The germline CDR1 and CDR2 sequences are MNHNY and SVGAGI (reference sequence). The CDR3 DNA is TGTGCCAGCAGTTACTCCCGGGGGTCTAACTATGGCTACACCTTC. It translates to CASSYSRGSNYGYTF.

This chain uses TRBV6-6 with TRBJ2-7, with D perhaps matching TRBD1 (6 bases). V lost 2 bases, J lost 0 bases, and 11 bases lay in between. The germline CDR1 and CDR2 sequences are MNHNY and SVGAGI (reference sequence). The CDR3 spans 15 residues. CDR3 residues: CASSYPSDSSYEQYF. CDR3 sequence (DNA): TGTGCCAGCAGTTACCCCTCGGACAGCTCCTACGAGCAGTACTTC.

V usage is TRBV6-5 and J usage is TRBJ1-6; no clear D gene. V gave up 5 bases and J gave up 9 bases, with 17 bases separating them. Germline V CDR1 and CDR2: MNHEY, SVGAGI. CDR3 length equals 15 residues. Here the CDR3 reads CASSLRAATISPLHF. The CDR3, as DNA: TGTGCCAGCAGTCTGAGGGCCGCTACAATTTCACCCCTCCACTTT.

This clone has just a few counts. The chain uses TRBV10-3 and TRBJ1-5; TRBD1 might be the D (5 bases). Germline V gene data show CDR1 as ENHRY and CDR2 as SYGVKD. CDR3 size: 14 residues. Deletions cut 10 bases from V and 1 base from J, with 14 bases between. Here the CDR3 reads CATGGGRSNQPQHF. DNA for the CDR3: TGTGCCACCGGGGGGGGTAGGAGCAATCAGCCCCAGCATTTT.

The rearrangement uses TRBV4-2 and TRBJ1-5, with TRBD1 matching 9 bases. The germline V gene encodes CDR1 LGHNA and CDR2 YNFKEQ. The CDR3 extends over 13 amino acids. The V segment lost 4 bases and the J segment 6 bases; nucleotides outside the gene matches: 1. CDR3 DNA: TGTGCCAGCAGCCTGGACAGGGGTCAGCCCCAGCATTTT. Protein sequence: CASSLDRGQPQHF.

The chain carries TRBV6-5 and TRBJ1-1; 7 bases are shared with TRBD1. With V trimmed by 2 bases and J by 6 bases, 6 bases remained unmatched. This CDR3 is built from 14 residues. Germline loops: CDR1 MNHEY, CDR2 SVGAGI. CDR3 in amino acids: CASSYNRQGAEAFF. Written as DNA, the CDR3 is TGTGCCAGCAGTTACAACCGACAGGGTGCTGAAGCTTTCTTT.

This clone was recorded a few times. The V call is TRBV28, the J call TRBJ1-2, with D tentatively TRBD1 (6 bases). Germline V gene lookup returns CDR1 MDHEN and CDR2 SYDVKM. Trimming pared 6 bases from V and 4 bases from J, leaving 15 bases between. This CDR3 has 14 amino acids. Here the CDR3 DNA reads TGTGCCAGCAGAACAGGGACCGCTCTCTATGGCTACACCTTC. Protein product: CASRTGTALYGYTF.

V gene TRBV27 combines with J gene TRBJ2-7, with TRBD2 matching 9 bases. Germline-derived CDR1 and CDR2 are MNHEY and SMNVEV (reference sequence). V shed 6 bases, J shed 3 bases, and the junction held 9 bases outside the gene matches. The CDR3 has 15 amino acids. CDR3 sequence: CASRPLSGGFYEQYF. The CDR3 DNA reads TGTGCCAGCAGACCTCTTAGCGGGGGCTTCTACGAGCAGTACTTC.